This T cell receptor (beta chain) is from a study of cytomegalovirus exposure and HLA in healthy donors. Broader study findings: In a later analysis, most CMV-associated TCR beta chains appeared HLA-restricted. Researchers catalogued approximately 170 TCR beta chains as cytomegalovirus-associated. Association of a missense DCLRE1C variant with TCR beta V- and J-gene trimming was reported in a later analysis.

Unmatched junction bases numbered 9, after V lost 7 bases and J lost 4 bases. Germline values: CDR1 SGHRS, CDR2 YFSETQ. The length of the CDR3 is 17 residues. Sampled while nominally healthy, donors likely had unrecorded immune exposures. The PCR employed 60 Vbeta primers together with 13 Jbeta primers. The method was immunoSEQ multiplex PCR; TCRdb's version includes in-frame clones alone and lacks a portion of them. The data contain approximately 220,000 clones, around 79% of them singletons. This clone was picked up one time. Antigen specificity is unknown. The V and J genes are TRBV5-1 and TRBJ2-3; 16 bases fit TRBD2. Sample: PBMCs. The clonotype originates from a man aged 18 to 35 in good health and CMV-seronegative. The CDR3 DNA is TGCGCCAGCGACGGGGGACTAGCGGGAGGGCGGGCAGATACGCAGTATTTT. Its protein product is CASDGGLAGGRADTQYF.